The subject of this entry is one T cell receptor (beta chain). This CDR3 is also generated by other DNA sequences in the sample. These data belong to a study of blood T cell repertoires in COVID-19. Study in general: Donors in the United States, Italy and Spain gave samples during acute or convalescent COVID-19. In each case, the material was cDNA or gDNA derived from T cells, B-cell-depleted T cells, or PBMCs.

The ends lost 9 bases at V and 7 bases at J; junction bases unmatched: 1. The length of the CDR3 is 13 residues. Here immunoSEQ multiplex PCR was the method, and the copy in TCRdb shows in-frame clones only, minus some. The sample shows 200,000 to 250,000 clones, roughly 85% of them seen only once. This receptor was identified in a woman older than 75 with acute or convalescent COVID-19. Material for sequencing was peripheral blood. This rearrangement joins TRBV12-3 or TRBV12-4 to TRBJ2-1; 15 bases map to TRBD2. CDR3 coding DNA: TGTGCCAGTGGACTAGCGGGGGGGAATGAGCAGTTCTTC. It is translated as CASGLAGGNEQFF.